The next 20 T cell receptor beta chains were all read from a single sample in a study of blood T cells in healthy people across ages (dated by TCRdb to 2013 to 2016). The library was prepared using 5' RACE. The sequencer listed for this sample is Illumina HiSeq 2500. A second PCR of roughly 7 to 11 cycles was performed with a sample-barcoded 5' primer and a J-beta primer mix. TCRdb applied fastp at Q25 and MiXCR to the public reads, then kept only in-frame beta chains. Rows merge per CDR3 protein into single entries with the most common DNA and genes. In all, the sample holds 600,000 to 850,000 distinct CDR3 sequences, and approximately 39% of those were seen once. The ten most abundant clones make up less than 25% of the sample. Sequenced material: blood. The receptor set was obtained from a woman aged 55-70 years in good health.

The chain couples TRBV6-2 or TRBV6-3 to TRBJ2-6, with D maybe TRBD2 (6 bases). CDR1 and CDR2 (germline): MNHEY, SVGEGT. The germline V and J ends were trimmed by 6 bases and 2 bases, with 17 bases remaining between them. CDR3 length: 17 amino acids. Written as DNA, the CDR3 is TGTGCCAGCAGCCCACTAGCTCCCAATACTGGGGCCAACGTCCTGACTTTC. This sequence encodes CASSPLAPNTGANVLTF.

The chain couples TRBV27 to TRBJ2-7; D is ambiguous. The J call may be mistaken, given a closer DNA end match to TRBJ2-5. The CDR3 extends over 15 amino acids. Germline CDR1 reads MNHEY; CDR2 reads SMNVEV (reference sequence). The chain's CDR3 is CASSLTLNVLETQYF. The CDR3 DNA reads TGTGCCAGCAGTCTGACCCTCAACGTCTTAGAGACCCAGTACTTC.

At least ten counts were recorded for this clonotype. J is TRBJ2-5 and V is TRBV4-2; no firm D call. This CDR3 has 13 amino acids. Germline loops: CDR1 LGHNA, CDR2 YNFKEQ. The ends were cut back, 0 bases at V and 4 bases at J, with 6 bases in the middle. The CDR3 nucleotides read TGTGCCAGCAGCCAAGATCGACGAGAGACCCAGTACTTC. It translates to CASSQDRRETQYF.

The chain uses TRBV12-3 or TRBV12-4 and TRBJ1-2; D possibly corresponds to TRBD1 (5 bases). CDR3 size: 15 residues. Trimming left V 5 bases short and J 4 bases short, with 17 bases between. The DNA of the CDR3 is TGTGCCAGCAGTGAACAGGTCTCCGGGGGCTATGGCTACACCTTC. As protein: CASSEQVSGGYGYTF.

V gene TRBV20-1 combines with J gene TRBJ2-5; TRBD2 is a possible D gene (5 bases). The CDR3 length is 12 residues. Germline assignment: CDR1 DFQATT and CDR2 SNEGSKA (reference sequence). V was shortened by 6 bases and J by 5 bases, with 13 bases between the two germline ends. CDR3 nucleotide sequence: TGCAGTGCAGGTAGCGCTGGGGAGACCCAGTACTTC. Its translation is CSAGSAGETQYF.

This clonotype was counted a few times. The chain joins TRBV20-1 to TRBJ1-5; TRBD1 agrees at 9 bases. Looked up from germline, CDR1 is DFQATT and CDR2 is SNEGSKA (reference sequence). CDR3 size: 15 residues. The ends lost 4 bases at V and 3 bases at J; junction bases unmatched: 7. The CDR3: CSAKWGTGPNQPQHF. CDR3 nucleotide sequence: TGCAGTGCTAAATGGGGGACAGGGCCCAATCAGCCCCAGCATTTT.

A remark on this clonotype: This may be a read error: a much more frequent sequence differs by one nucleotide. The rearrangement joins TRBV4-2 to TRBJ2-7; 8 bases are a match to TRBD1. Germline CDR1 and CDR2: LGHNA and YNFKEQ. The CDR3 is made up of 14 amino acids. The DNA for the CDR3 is TGTGCCGGCAGCCAAGATGACAGGGGTTACGAGCAGTACTTC. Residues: CAGSQDDRGYEQYF.

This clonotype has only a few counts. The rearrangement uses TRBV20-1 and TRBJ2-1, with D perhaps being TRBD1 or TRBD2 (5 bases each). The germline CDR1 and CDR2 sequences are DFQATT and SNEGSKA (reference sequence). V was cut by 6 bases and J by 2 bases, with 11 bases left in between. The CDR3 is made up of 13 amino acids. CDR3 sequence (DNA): TGCAGTGCCGGGACCGCCGCCTACAATGAGCAGTTCTTC. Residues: CSAGTAAYNEQFF.

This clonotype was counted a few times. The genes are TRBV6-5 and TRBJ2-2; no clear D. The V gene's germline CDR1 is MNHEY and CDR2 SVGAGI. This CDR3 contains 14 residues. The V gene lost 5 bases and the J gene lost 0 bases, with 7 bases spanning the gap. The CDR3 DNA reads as TGTGCCAGCAGTGAGAACTCGAACACCGGGGAGCTGTTTTTT. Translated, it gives CASSENSNTGELFF.

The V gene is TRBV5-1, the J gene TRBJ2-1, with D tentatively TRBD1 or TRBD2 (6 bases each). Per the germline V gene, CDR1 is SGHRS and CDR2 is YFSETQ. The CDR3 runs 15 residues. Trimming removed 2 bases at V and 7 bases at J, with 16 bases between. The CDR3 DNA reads TGCGCCAGCAGCTTTTGGGGGGCTCGTCAAAATGAGCAGTTCTTC. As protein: CASSFWGARQNEQFF.

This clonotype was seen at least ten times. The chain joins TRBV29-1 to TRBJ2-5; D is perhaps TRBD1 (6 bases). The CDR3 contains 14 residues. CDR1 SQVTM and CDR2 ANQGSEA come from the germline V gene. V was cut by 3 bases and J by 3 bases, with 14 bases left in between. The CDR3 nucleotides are TGCAGCGTTGAGGTTGGGGCAGGGGAAGAGACCCAGTACTTC. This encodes CSVEVGAGEETQYF.

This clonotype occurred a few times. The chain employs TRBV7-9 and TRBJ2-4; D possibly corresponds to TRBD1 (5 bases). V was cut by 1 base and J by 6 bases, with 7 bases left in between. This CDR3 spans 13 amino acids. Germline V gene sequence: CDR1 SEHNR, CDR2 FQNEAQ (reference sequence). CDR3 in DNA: TGTGCCAGCAGCTTAGGACAGCGAAACATTCAGTACTTC. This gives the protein CASSLGQRNIQYF.

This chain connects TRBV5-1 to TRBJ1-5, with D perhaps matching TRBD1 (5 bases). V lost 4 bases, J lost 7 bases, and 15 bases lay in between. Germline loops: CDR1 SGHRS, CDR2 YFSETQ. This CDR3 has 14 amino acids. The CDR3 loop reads CASSPSMGEQPQHF. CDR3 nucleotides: TGCGCCAGCAGCCCCAGCATGGGGGAGCAGCCCCAGCATTTT.

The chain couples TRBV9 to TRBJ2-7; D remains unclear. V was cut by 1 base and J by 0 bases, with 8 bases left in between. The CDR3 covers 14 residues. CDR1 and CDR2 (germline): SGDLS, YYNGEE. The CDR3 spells CASSVTVSSYEQYF. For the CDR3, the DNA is TGTGCCAGCAGCGTAACGGTCAGCTCCTACGAGCAGTACTTC.

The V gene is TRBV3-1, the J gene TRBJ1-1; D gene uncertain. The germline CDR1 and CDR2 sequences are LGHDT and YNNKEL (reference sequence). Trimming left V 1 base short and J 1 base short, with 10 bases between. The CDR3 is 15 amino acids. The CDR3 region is CASSQVPGGNTEAFF. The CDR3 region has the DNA TGTGCCAGCAGCCAAGTTCCAGGAGGGAACACTGAAGCTTTCTTT.

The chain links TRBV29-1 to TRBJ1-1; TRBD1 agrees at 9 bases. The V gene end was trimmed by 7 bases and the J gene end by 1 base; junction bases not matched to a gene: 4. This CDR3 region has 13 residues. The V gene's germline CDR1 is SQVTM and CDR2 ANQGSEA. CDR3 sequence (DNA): TGCAGCGCTCGACAGGGGGAGAACACTGAAGCTTTCTTT. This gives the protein CSARQGENTEAFF.

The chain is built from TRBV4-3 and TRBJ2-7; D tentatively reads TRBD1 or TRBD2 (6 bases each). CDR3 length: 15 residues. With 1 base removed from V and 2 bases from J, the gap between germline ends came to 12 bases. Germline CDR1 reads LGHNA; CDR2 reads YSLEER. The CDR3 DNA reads TGCGCCAGCAGCCAAGCGTGGGGGGCCACCTACGAGCAGTACTTC. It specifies CASSQAWGATYEQYF.

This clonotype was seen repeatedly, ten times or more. CDR3 region: CASSVLDTQYF. The CDR3 nucleotides read TGTGCCAGCAGTGTGTTAGATACGCAGTATTTT. The gene calls are TRBV25-1 and TRBJ2-3; D is ambiguous. This CDR3 is built from 11 residues. CDR1 and CDR2 (germline): MGHDK, SYGVNS. V was shortened by 4 bases and J by 5 bases, with 4 bases between the two germline ends.

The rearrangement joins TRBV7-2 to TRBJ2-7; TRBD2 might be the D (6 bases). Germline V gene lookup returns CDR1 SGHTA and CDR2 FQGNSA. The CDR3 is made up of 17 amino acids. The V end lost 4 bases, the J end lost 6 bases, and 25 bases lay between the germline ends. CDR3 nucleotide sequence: TGTGCCAGCAGCTCAAGGGCGTCTAGCGCCTATCCCGGCGAGCAGTACTTC. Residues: CASSSRASSAYPGEQYF.

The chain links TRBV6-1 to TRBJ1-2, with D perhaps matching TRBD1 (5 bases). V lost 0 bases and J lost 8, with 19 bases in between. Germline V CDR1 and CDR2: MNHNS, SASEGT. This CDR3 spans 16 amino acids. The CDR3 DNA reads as TGTGCCAGCAGTGAAGCACACACGCCAGGGAAAGGGGGCTACACCTTC. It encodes CASSEAHTPGKGGYTF.